The next 3 T cell receptor beta chains were all read from a single sample in a study of T-cell memory formation after mild COVID-19. Via MiXCR, TCRdb re-called the 5' RACE reads, giving one row per CDR3 protein. The profile shows 500,000 to 650,000 distinct CDR3 sequences, 20% to 25% of them singletons. The sample comprised PBMCs or a T cell subset sorted from them (not recorded which). The receptors shown here come from an adult woman who had mild COVID-19 (a few samples of this study predate the infection). Cell type and time point are not known.

This clonotype was picked up a small number of times. V usage is TRBV6-1 and J usage is TRBJ2-2; D is unresolved. Germline CDR1 and CDR2: MNHNS and SASEGT. Trimming left V 2 bases short and J 3 bases short, with 10 bases between. The CDR3 is made up of 15 amino acids. CDR3 sequence (DNA): TGTGCCAGCAGTGAACCCATTCAGTACACCGGGGAGCTGTTTTTT. Protein sequence: CASSEPIQYTGELFF.

In its sample, this clonotype was seen a few times. The chain recombines TRBV11-2 with TRBJ2-3; no reliable D call. CDR3 length equals 16 residues. CDR1 is SGHAT and CDR2 is FQNNGV in the germline V gene. V lost 5 bases and J 4 bases, leaving 19 bases between the germline ends. CDR3 sequence: CASSPRGRQSPDTQYF. The CDR3 DNA reads TGTGCCAGCAGCCCACGTGGCCGTCAGTCCCCAGATACGCAGTATTTT.

The V gene is TRBV6-6, the J gene TRBJ2-1; D assignment may be TRBD1 or TRBD2 (5 bases each). Trimming pared 5 bases from V and 3 bases from J, leaving 17 bases between. Germline CDR1 MNHNY, CDR2 SVGAGI (reference sequence). CDR3 length equals 16 residues. CDR3 DNA: TGTGCCAGCAGTCGCCTGACAGAGGGCGTCTACAATGAGCAGTTCTTC. Residues: CASSRLTEGVYNEQFF.